This T cell receptor beta chain was sequenced during a study of CD8 T cells in Susac syndrome. RNA was extracted with the RNeasy kit, and a quantity of roughly 0.45 to 1 ug was reverse transcribed using random hexamers. Coverage of TCR beta CDR3 amplification by immunoSEQ multiplex PCR extended to 54 Vbeta and 13 Jbeta. TCRdb analysed the immunoSEQ multiplex PCR reads with MiXCR anew, one entry per CDR3 protein. The data contain under 350,000 distinct CDR3 sequences, 90% to 95% of them seen just once; the ten biggest clones take up 0.06% to 0.075%. Findings and caveats of the study: In its TCR sequencing and HLA analysis, the study acknowledged that the number of individuals was relatively small.

As to this clonotype: The antigen remains unidentified.

From germline, CDR1 is SNHLY and CDR2 FYNNEI. The CDR3 sequence is 12 residues long. Trimming removed 8 bases from V and 9 bases from J, with 16 bases in between. This TCR was recovered from a human donor with multiple sclerosis. The sequenced sample was CD4+ T cells from PBMCs. The genes are TRBV2 and TRBJ1-2; D uncertain. The CDR3 region is CASRTGVESYTF. CDR3 nucleotide sequence: TGTGCCAGCCGGACCGGTGTGGAGAGCTACACCTTC.